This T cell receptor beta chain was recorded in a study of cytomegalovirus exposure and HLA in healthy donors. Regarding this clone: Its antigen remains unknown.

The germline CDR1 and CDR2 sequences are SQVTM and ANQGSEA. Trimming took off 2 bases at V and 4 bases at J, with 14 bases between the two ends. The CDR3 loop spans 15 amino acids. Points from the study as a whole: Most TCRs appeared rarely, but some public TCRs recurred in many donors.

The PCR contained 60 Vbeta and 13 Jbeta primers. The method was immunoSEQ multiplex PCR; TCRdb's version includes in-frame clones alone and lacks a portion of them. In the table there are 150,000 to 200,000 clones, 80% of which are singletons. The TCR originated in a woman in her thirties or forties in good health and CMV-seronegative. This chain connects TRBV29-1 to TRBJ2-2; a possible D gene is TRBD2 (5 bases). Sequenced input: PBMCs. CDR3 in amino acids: CSVEPWGARTGELFF. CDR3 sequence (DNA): TGCAGCGTTGAACCGTGGGGAGCGCGCACCGGGGAGCTGTTTTTT.